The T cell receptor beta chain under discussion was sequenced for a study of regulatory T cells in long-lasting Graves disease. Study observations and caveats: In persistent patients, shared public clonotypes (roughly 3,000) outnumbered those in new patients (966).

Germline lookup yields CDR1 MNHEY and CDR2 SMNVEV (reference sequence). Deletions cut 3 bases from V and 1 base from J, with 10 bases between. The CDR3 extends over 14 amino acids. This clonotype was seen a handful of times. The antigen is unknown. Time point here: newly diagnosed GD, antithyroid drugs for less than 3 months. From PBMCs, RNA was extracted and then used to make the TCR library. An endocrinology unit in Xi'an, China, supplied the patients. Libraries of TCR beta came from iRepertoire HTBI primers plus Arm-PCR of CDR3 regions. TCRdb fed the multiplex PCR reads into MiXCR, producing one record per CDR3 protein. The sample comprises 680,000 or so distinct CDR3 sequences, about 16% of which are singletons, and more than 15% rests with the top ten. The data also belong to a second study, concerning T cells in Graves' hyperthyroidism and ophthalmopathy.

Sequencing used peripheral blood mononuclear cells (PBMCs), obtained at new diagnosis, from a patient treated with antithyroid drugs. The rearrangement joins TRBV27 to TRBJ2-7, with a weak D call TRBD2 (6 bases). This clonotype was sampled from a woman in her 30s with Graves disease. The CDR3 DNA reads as TGTGCCAGCAGTTTTAGCGGCCGTTCCTACGAGCAGTACTTC. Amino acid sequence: CASSFSGRSYEQYF.